One and the same sample provided the 2 T cell receptor beta chains below, sequenced in a study of T-cell memory formation after mild COVID-19. TCRdb used MiXCR to reprocess the 5' RACE reads, holding one entry per CDR3 protein. The data show approximately 500,000 distinct CDR3 sequences, with nearly 25% seen just once and around 12% held by the top ten. Sequenced sample: PBMCs or a T cell subset sorted from them (not recorded which). These receptors were obtained from an adult woman who had mild COVID-19 (a few samples of this study predate the infection). Cell type and time point are not known.

This clonotype was recorded a few times. This chain links TRBV29-1 with TRBJ2-5, with D possibly TRBD2 on 5 matching bases. Germline CDR1 reads SQVTM; CDR2 reads ANQGSEA. Trimming cost V 3 bases and J 1 base, with 12 bases left between them. The CDR3 has 14 amino acids. Here the CDR3 reads CSVEGGGSQETQYF. CDR3 DNA sequence: TGCAGCGTTGAGGGTGGAGGAAGCCAAGAGACCCAGTACTTC.

This clonotype was seen just once. This chain uses TRBV4-3 with TRBJ2-5; 7 nucleotides match TRBD1. With 4 bases clipped from V and 6 bases from J, the junction kept 8 bases outside the gene matches. The CDR3 extends over 14 amino acids. Germline CDR1 reads LGHNA; CDR2 reads YSLEER. The CDR3 DNA is TGCGCCAGCAGCCCCCGACAGGGAGTAAAGACCCAGTACTTC. Translation gives CASSPRQGVKTQYF.